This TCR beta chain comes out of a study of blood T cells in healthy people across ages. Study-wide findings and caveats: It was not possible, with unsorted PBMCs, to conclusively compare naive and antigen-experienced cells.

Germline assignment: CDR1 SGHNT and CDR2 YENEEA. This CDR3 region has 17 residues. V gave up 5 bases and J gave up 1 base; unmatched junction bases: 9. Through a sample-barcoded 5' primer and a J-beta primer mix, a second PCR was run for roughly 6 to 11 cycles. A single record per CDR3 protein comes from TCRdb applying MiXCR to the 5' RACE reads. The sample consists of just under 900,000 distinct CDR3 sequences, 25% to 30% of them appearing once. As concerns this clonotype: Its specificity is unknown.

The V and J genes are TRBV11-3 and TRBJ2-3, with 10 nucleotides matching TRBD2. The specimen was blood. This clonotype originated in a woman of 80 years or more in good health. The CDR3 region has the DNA TGTGCCAGCAGCATAACGACCGGGACTAGCGGCACAGATACGCAGTATTTT. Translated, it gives CASSITTGTSGTDTQYF.